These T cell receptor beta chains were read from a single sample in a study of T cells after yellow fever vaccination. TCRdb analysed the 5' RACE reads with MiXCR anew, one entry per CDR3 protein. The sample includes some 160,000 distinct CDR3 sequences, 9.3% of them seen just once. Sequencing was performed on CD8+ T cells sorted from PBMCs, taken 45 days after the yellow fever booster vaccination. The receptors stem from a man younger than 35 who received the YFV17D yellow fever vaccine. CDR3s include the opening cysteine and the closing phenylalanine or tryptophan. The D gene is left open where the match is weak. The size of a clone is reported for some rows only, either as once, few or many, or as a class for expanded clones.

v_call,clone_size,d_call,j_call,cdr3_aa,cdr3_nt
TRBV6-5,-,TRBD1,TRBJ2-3,CASSSGTAIYTQYF,TGTGCCAGCAGCTCCGGGACAGCCATATATACGCAGTATTTT
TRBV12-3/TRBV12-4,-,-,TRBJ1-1,CASSFIPAGQGNTEAFF,TGTGCCAGCAGTTTTATTCCGGCTGGTCAGGGGAACACTGAAGCTTTCTTT
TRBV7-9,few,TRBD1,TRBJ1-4,CASSFQGAREKLFF,TGTGCCAGCAGCTTTCAGGGGGCGCGAGAAAAACTGTTTTTT
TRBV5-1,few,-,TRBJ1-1,CASSLKRGMNTEAFF,TGCGCCAGCAGCTTGAAACGGGGCATGAACACTGAAGCTTTCTTT
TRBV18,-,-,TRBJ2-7,CASSFAGKGSYEQYF,TGTGCCAGCTCATTTGCAGGGAAGGGTTCCTACGAGCAGTACTTC
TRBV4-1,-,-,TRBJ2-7,CASSQASSSYEQYF,TGCGCCAGCAGCCAAGCGTCTAGCTCCTACGAGCAGTACTTC
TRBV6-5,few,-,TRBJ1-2,CASSYGAEPTNYGYTF,TGTGCCAGCAGTTACGGTGCGGAACCTACTAACTATGGCTACACCTTC
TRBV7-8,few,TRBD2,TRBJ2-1,CASSLSRTSGGKYNEQFF,TGTGCCAGCAGCTTAAGCAGGACTAGCGGGGGGAAATACAATGAGCAGTTCTTC
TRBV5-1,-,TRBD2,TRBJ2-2,CASSFPSGRSNTGELFF,TGCGCCAGCAGCTTCCCTAGCGGGAGATCGAACACCGGGGAGCTGTTTTTT
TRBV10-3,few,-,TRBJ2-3,CAIMGDTQYF,TGTGCCATCATGGGGGATACGCAGTATTTT
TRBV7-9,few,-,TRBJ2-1,CASAEDSAYNEQFF,TGTGCCAGCGCCGAGGACTCGGCCTACAATGAGCAGTTCTTC